Below are 7 T cell receptor beta chains sequenced from a single sample in a study of blood T cell repertoires in COVID-19. The assay was immunoSEQ multiplex PCR, and TCRdb's table has in-frame clones only and misses some. Of a few hundred thousand clones in the sample, approximately 90% were seen once. The specimen sequenced was peripheral blood. These receptor sequences come from a woman aged 55-69 years with acute or convalescent COVID-19.

The CDR3 loop reads CASSEKGDLYGYTF. CDR3 DNA: TGTGCCAGCAGTGAAAAGGGAGATCTCTATGGCTACACCTTC. This chain joins TRBV25-1 and TRBJ1-2, with D hard to call. The V and J ends lost 2 bases and 4 bases respectively, with 11 bases between them. In germline, CDR1 is MGHDK, CDR2 SYGVNS. CDR3 length: 14 residues.

This clone occurred a few times. This chain links TRBV5-4 with TRBJ2-1; 14 bases align to TRBD2. This CDR3 spans 15 amino acids. V shed 4 bases, J shed 7 bases, and the junction held 4 bases outside the gene matches. Germline V lookup: CDR1 SGHNT, CDR2 YYREEE (reference sequence). In nucleotides, the CDR3 is TGTGCCAGCAGCCCGGGACTAGCGGGGGCAAATGAGCAGTTCTTC. Translated: CASSPGLAGANEQFF. The variable domain in full, with the rest retrieved from reference TRBV5-4 and TRBJ2-1, is ETGVTQSPTHLIKTRGQQVTLRCSSQSGHNTVSWYQQALGQGPQFIFQYYREEENGRGNFPPRFSGLQFPNYSSELNVNALELDDSALYLCASSPGLAGANEQFFGPGTRLTVL.

The chain combines TRBV3-1 (or the pseudogene TRBV3-2) with TRBJ2-2; TRBD2 aligns across 11 bases. CDR3 length: 18 residues. Germline values: CDR1 LGHDT, CDR2 YNNKEL (reference sequence). Trimming removed 6 bases from V and 2 bases from J; junction bases left unmatched: 11. CDR3 nucleotides: TGTGCCAGCAGGCCGGGACTAGCGGCCCCACATAACACCGGGGAGCTGTTTTTT. This codes for CASRPGLAAPHNTGELFF.

This chain uses TRBV27 with TRBJ2-1; the D gene is possibly TRBD2 (6 bases). Germline CDR1 and CDR2: MNHEY and SMNVEV (reference sequence). This CDR3 contains 15 residues. Trimming pared 0 bases from V and 5 bases from J, leaving 11 bases between. The CDR3 DNA sequence: TGTGCCAGCAGTTTATCCCCGGGAGCGCACAATGAGCAGTTCTTC. Amino acids: CASSLSPGAHNEQFF.

This chain connects TRBV28 to TRBJ1-2; D gene unclear. V lost 2 bases to trimming and J lost 4 bases, with 8 bases between them. From germline, CDR1 is MDHEN and CDR2 SYDVKM. There are 13 residues in the CDR3. This CDR3 is CASSLTMTYGYTF. The CDR3 DNA follows: TGTGCCAGCAGTTTAACTATGACCTATGGCTACACCTTC.

The chain uses TRBV2 and TRBJ1-5, with D possibly matching TRBD1 (5 bases). The CDR3 consists of 14 residues. V lost 7 bases, J lost 7 bases, and 17 bases lay in between. Germline loops: CDR1 SNHLY, CDR2 FYNNEI. CDR3 loop: CASKDQAGQQPQHF. In nucleotides, the CDR3 is TGTGCCAGCAAGGATCAGGCAGGGCAACAGCCCCAGCATTTT.

The gene calls are TRBV6-5 and TRBJ2-1; the D gene is possibly TRBD1 (6 bases). CDR1 and CDR2 from the germline V gene are MNHEY and SVGAGI. The CDR3 length is 14 residues. Trimming took off 8 bases at V and 4 bases at J, with 15 bases between the two ends. The CDR3 reads CASSQGTRYNEQFF. The CDR3 nucleotides read TGTGCCAGCTCCCAAGGGACAAGGTACAATGAGCAGTTCTTC.